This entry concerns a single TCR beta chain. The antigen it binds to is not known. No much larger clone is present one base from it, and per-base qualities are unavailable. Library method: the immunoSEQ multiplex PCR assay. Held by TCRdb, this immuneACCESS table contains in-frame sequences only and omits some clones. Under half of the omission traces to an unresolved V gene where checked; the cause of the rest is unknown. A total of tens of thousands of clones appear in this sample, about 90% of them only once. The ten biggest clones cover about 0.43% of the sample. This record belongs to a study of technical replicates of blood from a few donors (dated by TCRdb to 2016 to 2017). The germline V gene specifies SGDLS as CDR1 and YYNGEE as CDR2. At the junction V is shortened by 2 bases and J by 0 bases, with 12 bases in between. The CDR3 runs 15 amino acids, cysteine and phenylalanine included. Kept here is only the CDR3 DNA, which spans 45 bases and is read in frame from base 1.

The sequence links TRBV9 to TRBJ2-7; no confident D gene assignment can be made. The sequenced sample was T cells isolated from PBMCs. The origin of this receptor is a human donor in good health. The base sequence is TGTGCCAGCAGCGTCGGCGGTAGTAGCTCCTACGAGCAGTACTTC. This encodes CASSVGGSSSYEQYF.